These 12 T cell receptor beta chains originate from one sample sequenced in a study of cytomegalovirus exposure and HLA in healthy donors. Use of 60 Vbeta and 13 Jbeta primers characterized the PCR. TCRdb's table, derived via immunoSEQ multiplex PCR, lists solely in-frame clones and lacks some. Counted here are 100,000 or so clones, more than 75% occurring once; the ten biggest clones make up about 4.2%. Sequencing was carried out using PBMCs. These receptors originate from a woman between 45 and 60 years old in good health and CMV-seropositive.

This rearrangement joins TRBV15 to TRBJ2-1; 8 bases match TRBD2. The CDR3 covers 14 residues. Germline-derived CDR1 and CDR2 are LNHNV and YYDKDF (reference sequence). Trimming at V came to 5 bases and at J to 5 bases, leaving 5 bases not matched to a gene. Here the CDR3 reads CATSRRGGHNEQFF. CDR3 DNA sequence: TGTGCCACCAGCCGCCGGGGGGGCCACAATGAGCAGTTCTTC.

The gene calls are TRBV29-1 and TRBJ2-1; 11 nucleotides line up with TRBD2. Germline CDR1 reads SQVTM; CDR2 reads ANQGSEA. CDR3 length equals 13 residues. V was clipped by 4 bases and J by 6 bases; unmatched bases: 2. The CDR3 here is CSVVLAGVNEQFF. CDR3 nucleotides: TGCAGCGTTGTACTAGCGGGAGTCAATGAGCAGTTCTTC.

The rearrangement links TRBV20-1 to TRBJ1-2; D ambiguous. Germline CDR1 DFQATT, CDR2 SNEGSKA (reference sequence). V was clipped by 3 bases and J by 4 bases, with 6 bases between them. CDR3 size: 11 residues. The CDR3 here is CSASGSYGYTF. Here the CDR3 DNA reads TGCAGTGCTAGTGGTAGCTATGGCTACACCTTC.

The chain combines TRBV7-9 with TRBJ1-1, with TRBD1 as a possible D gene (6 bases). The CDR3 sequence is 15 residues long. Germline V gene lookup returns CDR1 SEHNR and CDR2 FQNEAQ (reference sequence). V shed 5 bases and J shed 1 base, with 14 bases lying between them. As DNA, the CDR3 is TGTGCCAGCAGCCCCCGACAGGCGGAGAACACTGAAGCTTTCTTT. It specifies CASSPRQAENTEAFF.

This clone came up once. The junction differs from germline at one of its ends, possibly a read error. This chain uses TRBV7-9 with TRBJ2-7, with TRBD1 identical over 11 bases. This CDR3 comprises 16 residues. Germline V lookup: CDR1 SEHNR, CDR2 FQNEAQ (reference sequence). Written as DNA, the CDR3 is TGTTCCAGCAGCCCCCGGGACAGGGGGATTCCCTACGAGCAGTACTTC. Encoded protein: CSSSPRDRGIPYEQYF. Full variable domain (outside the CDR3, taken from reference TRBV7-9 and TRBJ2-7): DTGVSQNPRHKITKRGQNVTFRCDPISEHNRLYWYRQTLGQGPEFLTYFQNEAQLEKSRLLSDRFSAERPKGSFSTLEIQRTEQGDSAMYLCSSSPRDRGIPYEQYFGPGTRLTVT.

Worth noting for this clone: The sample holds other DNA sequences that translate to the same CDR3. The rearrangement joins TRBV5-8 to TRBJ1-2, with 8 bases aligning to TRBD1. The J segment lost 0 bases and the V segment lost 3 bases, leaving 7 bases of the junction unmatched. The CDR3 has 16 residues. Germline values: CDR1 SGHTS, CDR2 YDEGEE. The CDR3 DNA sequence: TGTGCCAGCAGCTCGGGACAGGAAATAACTAACTATGGCTACACCTTC. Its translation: CASSSGQEITNYGYTF.

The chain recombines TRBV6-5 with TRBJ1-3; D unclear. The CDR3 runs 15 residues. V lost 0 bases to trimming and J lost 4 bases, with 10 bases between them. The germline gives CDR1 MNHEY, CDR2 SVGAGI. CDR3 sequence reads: CASSYSRGSGNTIYF. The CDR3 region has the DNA TGTGCCAGCAGTTACTCGAGAGGGTCCGGAAACACCATATATTTT.

CDR3 bases: TGCGCCAGCAGCTCCGGGACAGGGGACTACGAGCAGTACTTC. It is translated as CASSSGTGDYEQYF. J is TRBJ2-7 and V is TRBV5-1; 10 nucleotides agree with TRBD1. Trimming removed 3 bases from V and 3 bases from J; junction bases left unmatched: 3. This CDR3 comprises 14 residues. Germline-derived CDR1 and CDR2 are SGHRS and YFSETQ. Drawing the rest from reference TRBV5-1 and TRBJ2-7, the complete variable domain is KAGVTQTPRYLIKTRGQQVTLSCSPISGHRSVSWYQQTPGQGLQFLFEYFSETQRNKGNFPGRFSGRQFSNSRSEMNVSTLELGDSALYLCASSSGTGDYEQYFGPGTRLTVT.

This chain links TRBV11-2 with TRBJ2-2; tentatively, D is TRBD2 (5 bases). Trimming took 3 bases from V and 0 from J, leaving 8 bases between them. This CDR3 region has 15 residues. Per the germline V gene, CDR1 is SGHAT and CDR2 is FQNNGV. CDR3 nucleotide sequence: TGTGCCAGCAGCTTTTCGGGGACGAACACCGGGGAGCTGTTTTTT. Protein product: CASSFSGTNTGELFF.

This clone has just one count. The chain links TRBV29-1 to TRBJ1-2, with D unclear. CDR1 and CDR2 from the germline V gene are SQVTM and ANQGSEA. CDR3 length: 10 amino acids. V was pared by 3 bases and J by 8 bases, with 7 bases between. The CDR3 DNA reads TGCAGCGTTGAGGAGTCCGGCTACACCTTC. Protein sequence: CSVEESGYTF.

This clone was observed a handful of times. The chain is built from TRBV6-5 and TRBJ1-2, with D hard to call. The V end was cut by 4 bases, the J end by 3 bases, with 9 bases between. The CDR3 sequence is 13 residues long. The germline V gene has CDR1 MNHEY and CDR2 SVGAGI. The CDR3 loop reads CASSSDTYYGYTF. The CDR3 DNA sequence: TGTGCCAGCAGTTCAGACACCTACTATGGCTACACCTTC.

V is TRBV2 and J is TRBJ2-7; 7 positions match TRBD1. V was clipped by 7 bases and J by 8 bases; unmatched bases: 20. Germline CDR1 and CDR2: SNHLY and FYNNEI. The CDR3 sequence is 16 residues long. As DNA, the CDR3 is TGTGCCAGCATCTTGTTGGACCGGGACAGTTTGTCTCAGCAGTACTTC. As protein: CASILLDRDSLSQQYF.